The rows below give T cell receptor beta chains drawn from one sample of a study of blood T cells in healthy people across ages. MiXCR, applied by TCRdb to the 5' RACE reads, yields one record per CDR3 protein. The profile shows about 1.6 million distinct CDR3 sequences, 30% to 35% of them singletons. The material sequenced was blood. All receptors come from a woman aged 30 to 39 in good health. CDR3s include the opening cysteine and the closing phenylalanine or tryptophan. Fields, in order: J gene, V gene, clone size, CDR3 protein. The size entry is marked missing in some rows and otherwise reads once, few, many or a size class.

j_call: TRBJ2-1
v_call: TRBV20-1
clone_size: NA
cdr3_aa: CSARDLGLDNEQFF

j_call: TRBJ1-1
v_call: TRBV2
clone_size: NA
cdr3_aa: CASSEIGSVTEAFF

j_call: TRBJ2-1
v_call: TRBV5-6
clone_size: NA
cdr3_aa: CASSLGGSWYNEQFF

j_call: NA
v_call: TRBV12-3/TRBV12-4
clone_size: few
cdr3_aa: CASSPPSLGGEQYF

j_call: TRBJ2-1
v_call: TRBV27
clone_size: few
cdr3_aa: CATLLGDEQFF

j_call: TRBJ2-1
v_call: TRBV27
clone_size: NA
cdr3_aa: CASSPRLAGGTQSSYNEQFF

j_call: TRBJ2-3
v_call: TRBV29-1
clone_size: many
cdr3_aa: CSGWTGGTDTQYF

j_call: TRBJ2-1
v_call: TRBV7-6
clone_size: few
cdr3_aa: CASSLDPAANEQFF

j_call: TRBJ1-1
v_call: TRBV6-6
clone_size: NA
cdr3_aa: CASSRYRVTGQNTEAFF

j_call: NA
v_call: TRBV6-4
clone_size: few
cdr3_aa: CASSDFHEQYF

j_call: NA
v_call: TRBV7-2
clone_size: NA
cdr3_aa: CASSFGLVRGYEQYF

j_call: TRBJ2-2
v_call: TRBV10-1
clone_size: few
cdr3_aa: CASSDTLTGELFF

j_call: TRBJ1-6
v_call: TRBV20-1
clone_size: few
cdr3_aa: CSATGQGARNSPLHF

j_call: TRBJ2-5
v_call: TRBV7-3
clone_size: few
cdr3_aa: CASSLKGLAGPQETQYF

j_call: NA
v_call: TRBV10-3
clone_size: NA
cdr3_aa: CAISEARGSNEQYF

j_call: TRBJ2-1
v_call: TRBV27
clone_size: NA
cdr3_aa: CASRHWEYNEQFF

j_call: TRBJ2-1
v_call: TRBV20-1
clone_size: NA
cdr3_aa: CSACPFTLVQGNEQVF

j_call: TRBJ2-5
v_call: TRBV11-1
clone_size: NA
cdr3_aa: CASSSLYRDGRGETQYF

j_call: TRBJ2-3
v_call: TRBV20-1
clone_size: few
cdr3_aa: CSASRGISGRGTDTQYF

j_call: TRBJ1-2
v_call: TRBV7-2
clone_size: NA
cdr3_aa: CASMSSYGYTF

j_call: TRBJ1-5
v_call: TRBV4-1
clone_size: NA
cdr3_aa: CASSQERTLGDQPQHF

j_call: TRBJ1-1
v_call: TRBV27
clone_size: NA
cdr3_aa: CASVPGAAPNTEAFF

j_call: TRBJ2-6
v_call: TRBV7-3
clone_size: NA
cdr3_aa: CASSLGPDRAANVLTF

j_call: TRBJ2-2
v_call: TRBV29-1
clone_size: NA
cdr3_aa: CSVDTGVGMAGELFF

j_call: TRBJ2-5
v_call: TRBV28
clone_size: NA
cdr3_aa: CASSPNAQTQYF

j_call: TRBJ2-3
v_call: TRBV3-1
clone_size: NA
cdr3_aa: CTNSQEAAPDTQYF

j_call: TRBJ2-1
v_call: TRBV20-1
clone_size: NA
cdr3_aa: CTLSAGGMKYNEQFF

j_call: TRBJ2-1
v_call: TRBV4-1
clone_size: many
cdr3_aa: CASSHLAVSYNEQFF

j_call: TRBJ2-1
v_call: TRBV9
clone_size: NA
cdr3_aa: CASSGYRGPLYNEQFF

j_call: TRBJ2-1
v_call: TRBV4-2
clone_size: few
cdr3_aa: CASSQRMAGDNEQFF

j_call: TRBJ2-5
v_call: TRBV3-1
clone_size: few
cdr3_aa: CASSQEGRYQETQYF

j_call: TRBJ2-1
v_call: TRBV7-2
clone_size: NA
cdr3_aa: CASIDSFYNEQFF

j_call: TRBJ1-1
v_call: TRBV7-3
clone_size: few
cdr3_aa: CASSATGGQGRTEAFF